This TCR beta chain was recovered during a study of a mutant IDH1 vaccine in newly diagnosed glioma. A note on this clone: Its antigen is currently unknown.

The time point is: week 47, end of study. Every vaccination contained 300 ug of the mutant IDH1 20-mer peptide and was paired with topical imiquimod. Sequenced by immunoSEQ multiplex PCR; TCRdb stores in-frame clones only, minus some. The sample records 77,000 or so clones, approximately 78% being singletons. The V and J ends lost 1 base and 2 bases respectively, with 8 bases between them. This CDR3 is built from 14 residues. The germline V gene encodes CDR1 ENHRY and CDR2 SYGVKD. This sample comprised PBMCs, obtained from a glioma patient whose treatment included an IDH1 peptide vaccine. This TCR was recovered from a man aged 40-55 years with glioma. The chain links TRBV10-3 to TRBJ1-1; no clear D. The chain's CDR3 is CAISEFGSNTEAFF. For the CDR3, the DNA is TGTGCCATCAGTGAGTTCGGTTCTAACACTGAAGCTTTCTTT.